The 8 T cell receptor beta chains below come from one sample, sequenced in a study of T cells in tumors after PD-1 blockade. TCRdb keeps only in-frame clones here, not all; method: immunoSEQ multiplex PCR. The sample carries roughly 35,000 clones, roughly four fifths recorded once. The sample here was PBMCs, taken after anti-PD-1 treatment. These receptors all come from a human donor with basal cell carcinoma.

The rearrangement joins TRBV6-5 to TRBJ1-6; 8 bases fit TRBD1. V dropped 2 bases and J dropped 8; count of bases not matched to a gene: 2. CDR3 length: 14 residues. Germline lookup yields CDR1 MNHEY and CDR2 SVGAGI. The CDR3: CASSYPDRDSPLHF. DNA of the CDR3: TGTGCCAGCAGTTACCCGGACAGGGATTCACCCCTCCACTTT.

This rearrangement joins TRBV7-3 to TRBJ2-1, with 7 bases aligning to TRBD1. Germline V gene data show CDR1 as SGHTA and CDR2 as FQGTGA. This CDR3 spans 13 amino acids. Trimming at V came to 5 bases and at J to 9 bases, leaving 7 bases not matched to a gene. The CDR3 DNA reads as TGTGCCAGCAGCCTGGGACAGAAAGTTGAGCAGTTCTTC. Translating it yields CASSLGQKVEQFF.

This clone has only one observation. The chain links TRBV6-1 to TRBJ1-2; D remains ambiguous. This CDR3 contains 12 residues. Trimming took off 2 bases at V and 8 bases at J, with 9 bases between the two ends. Looked up from germline, CDR1 is MNHNS and CDR2 is SASEGT. As DNA, the CDR3 is TGTGCCAGCAGTGAAACACTGAGGGGCTACACCTTC. Translated: CASSETLRGYTF.

The chain links TRBV7-3 to TRBJ2-3; TRBD2 matches 7 bases. CDR3 length: 15 amino acids. The V and J ends lost 5 bases and 5 bases, in that order; junction bases with no gene match: 10. Per the germline V gene, CDR1 is SGHTA and CDR2 is FQGTGA. In nucleotides, the CDR3 is TGTGCCAGCAGCCCGCAGACTAGCACCCAAGATACGCAGTATTTT. Translating gives CASSPQTSTQDTQYF. Using reference TRBV7-3 and TRBJ2-3 for the parts outside the CDR3, the full variable domain is GAGVSQTPSNKVTEKGKYVELRCDPISGHTALYWYRQSLGQGPEFLIYFQGTGAADDSGLPNDRFFAVRPEGSVSTLKIQRTERGDSAVYLCASSPQTSTQDTQYFGPGTRLTVL.

By its share, this clone is medium-sized (0.01 to 0.1%). This chain connects TRBV7-3 to TRBJ1-6, with no clear D. V dropped 4 bases and J dropped 6 bases, with 7 bases sitting between them. The length of the CDR3 is 13 residues. CDR1 SGHTA and CDR2 FQGTGA come from the germline V gene. The chain's CDR3 is CASSSDPNSPLHF. The CDR3, as DNA: TGTGCCAGCAGCTCCGACCCTAATTCACCCCTCCACTTT.

The chain links TRBV19 to TRBJ2-3, with 8 bases aligning to TRBD1. The CDR3 has 15 residues. J was trimmed by 1 base and V by 3 bases; bases with no gene match: 3. The germline gives CDR1 LNHDA, CDR2 SQIVND (reference sequence). In DNA, the CDR3 is TGTGCCAGTAGTATCCGGACAGGGCGCACAGATACGCAGTATTTT. Translated: CASSIRTGRTDTQYF.

V is TRBV11-3 and J is TRBJ2-1; 16 nucleotides align to TRBD2. Unmatched junction bases numbered 13, after V lost 3 bases and J lost 8 bases. CDR1 is SGHNT, CDR2 YENEEA, per germline. The CDR3 totals 19 residues. The CDR3 loop reads CASSFPGLAGGPRSDEQFF. As DNA, the CDR3 is TGTGCCAGCAGCTTCCCGGGACTAGCGGGAGGGCCTCGTTCCGATGAGCAGTTCTTC.

The V and J genes are TRBV7-9 and TRBJ1-2, with D unclear. The V and J ends lost 5 bases and 8 bases respectively, with 12 bases between them. The CDR3 spans 12 residues. Germline V gene data show CDR1 as SEHNR and CDR2 as FQNEAQ (reference sequence). The CDR3 reads CASSVSSGGYTF. As DNA, the CDR3 is TGTGCCAGCAGCGTTAGTTCTGGGGGCTACACCTTC. Variable domain in full (rest from reference TRBV7-9 and TRBJ1-2): DTGVSQNPRHKITKRGQNVTFRCDPISEHNRLYWYRQTLGQGPEFLTYFQNEAQLEKSRLLSDRFSAERPKGSFSTLEIQRTEQGDSAMYLCASSVSSGGYTFGSGTRLTVV.